The clone carrying this T cell receptor beta chain occurred once. Its specificity is unknown. This specimen belongs to a study of cytomegalovirus exposure and HLA in healthy donors. Both 60 Vbeta primers and 13 Jbeta primers went into the PCR. In the authors' workflow: An analysis that came later counted approximately 76 million unique TCR beta chains, 9 million to 12 million shared. Assay used: immunoSEQ multiplex PCR; TCRdb lists only in-frame clones, some missing. For V, J and clone size, that table is used; D and trimming come from the DNA. The profile covers some 140,000 clones, with about 80% appearing a single time and 6.5% taken by the ten largest. Germline V gene lookup returns CDR1 SGHDN and CDR2 FVKESK. V shed 3 bases and J shed 0 bases, with 15 bases lying between them. The CDR3 is 17 residues long. Findings and caveats of the study: Earlier analysis looked at TCR beta V segments, and most were productive about 87% or about 30% of the time. Analyses of presence/absence relied on an assumption of roughly uniform sequencing depth across donors.

The sample consisted of PBMCs. The rearrangement joins TRBV14 to TRBJ1-3; D is unclear. This receptor was identified in a man in his forties in good health and CMV-seropositive. The DNA for the CDR3 is TGTGCCAGCAGCCACACATTCGGGTCCCGCTCTGGAAACACCATATATTTT. Protein product: CASSHTFGSRSGNTIYF.